The clone carrying this T cell receptor beta chain was found a few times. Its antigen remains unidentified. None of the patients had undergone any treatment ahead of thyroid surgery. The data are from a study of metastatic and nonmetastatic thyroid tumors. Study context: Blood and tumor or nodule tissue repertoires from malignant and benign thyroid patients were compared. The study, taken as a whole, reports: Within blood and tumor, benign nodules reportedly had significantly lower TCR beta diversity than malignant thyroid tumors did.

CDR1 is MNHNS, CDR2 SASEGT, per germline. The CDR3 sequence is 16 residues long. After removal of 6 bases from V and 5 bases from J, the junction contained 16 bases not matched to a gene. Using MiXCR, TCRdb re-called clones from the PCR reads. Here the sample spans roughly 18,000 clones, about a third being singletons. The chain employs TRBV6-1 and TRBJ2-7, with 7 bases aligning to TRBD2. The specimen was tumor tissue. The TCR sequence derives from a male donor with papillary thyroid cancer or a benign thyroid nodule (not recorded which). Some clones in this sample may be carry-over from other donors' samples. The DNA of the CDR3 is TGTGCCAGCAGGCAGGCGTGGGGGGGTGCCATTAACGAGCAGTACTTC. Its protein is CASRQAWGGAINEQYF.